This T cell receptor (beta chain) originates from a study of CD8 T cells in ankylosing spondylitis. General study findings and limits: CD8+ disease-linked clones were present at relatively low frequencies in blood. Clones tied to disease were said to be significantly enriched in matched ankylosing spondylitis synovial fluid.

Points on this clonotype: The antigen remains undetermined.

TCRdb itself ran the 5' RACE reads through MiXCR, one entry per CDR3 protein. The sample contains some 140,000 distinct CDR3 sequences, 7.3% of which appear only once. This CDR3 has 14 residues. CDR1 and CDR2 from the germline V gene are DFQATT and SNEGSKA (reference sequence). Trimming pared 3 bases from V and 2 bases from J, leaving 12 bases between. J is TRBJ2-3 and V is TRBV20-1, with D perhaps matching TRBD2 (5 bases). The receptor was derived from a female donor with ankylosing spondylitis or in good health (not recorded which). Sequencing was done on a sample of blood, either unsorted or a sorted T cell fraction (not recorded which). Here the CDR3 reads CSAREPGSTDTQYF. The CDR3 nucleotides read TGCAGTGCTAGGGAGCCGGGGTCCACAGATACGCAGTATTTT.